Listed below are T cell receptor beta chains from one sample, sequenced in a study of blood T cell repertoires in COVID-19. Profiling relied on immunoSEQ multiplex PCR, and the TCRdb table lists in-frame clones only, not all of them. Among more than 250,000 clones listed, 75% to 90% were seen once. What was sequenced was peripheral blood. These receptor sequences come from a human donor in a cohort sampled during active COVID-19. Both conserved end residues are part of each CDR3. A D gene is named only where the DNA matches it firmly. Clone size is not always given. Where it is, it says once, few, many or a class for expanded clones.

j_gene: TRBJ2-5
d_gene: TRBD1
abundance: .
v_gene: TRBV24-1
CDR3aa: CATSDSATGGAETQYF
CDR3nt: TGTGCCACCAGTGATTCAGCGACAGGGGGCGCGGAGACCCAGTACTTC

j_gene: TRBJ1-5
d_gene: TRBD1
abundance: .
v_gene: TRBV5-1
CDR3aa: CASSLTGGSNQPQHF
CDR3nt: TGCGCCAGCAGCTTGACAGGGGGATCTAATCAGCCCCAGCATTTT

j_gene: TRBJ2-5
d_gene: TRBD2
abundance: .
v_gene: TRBV3-1/TRBV3-2
CDR3aa: CASSPPPSGRGTQYF
CDR3nt: TGTGCCAGCAGCCCTCCCCCTAGCGGGAGGGGGACCCAGTACTTC

j_gene: TRBJ2-1
d_gene: TRBD2
abundance: .
v_gene: TRBV6-1
CDR3aa: CASSERLAYSYNEQFF
CDR3nt: TGTGCCAGCAGTGAACGACTAGCCTACTCCTACAATGAGCAGTTCTTC

j_gene: TRBJ1-5
d_gene: TRBD1
abundance: .
v_gene: TRBV5-6
CDR3aa: CASSIGTGVNQPQHF
CDR3nt: TGTGCCAGCAGCATCGGGACAGGGGTTAATCAGCCCCAGCATTTT

j_gene: TRBJ1-2
d_gene: .
abundance: .
v_gene: TRBV7-8
CDR3aa: CASSAQENYGYTF
CDR3nt: TGTGCCAGCAGCGCACAGGAGAACTATGGCTACACCTTC

j_gene: TRBJ2-3
d_gene: .
abundance: once
v_gene: TRBV18
CDR3aa: CASSPGIGEGTDTQYF
CDR3nt: TGTGCCAGCTCACCAGGGATCGGGGAAGGCACAGATACGCAGTATTTT

j_gene: TRBJ2-1
d_gene: TRBD2
abundance: .
v_gene: TRBV3-1/TRBV3-2
CDR3aa: CASSQTQLTSGGENNEQFF
CDR3nt: TGTGCCAGCAGCCAAACTCAATTAACCAGCGGGGGAGAAAACAATGAGCAGTTCTTC

j_gene: TRBJ2-5
d_gene: .
abundance: .
v_gene: TRBV18
CDR3aa: CASSPGRRETQYF
CDR3nt: TGTGCCAGCTCACCTGGTAGGAGAGAGACCCAGTACTTC

j_gene: TRBJ1-1
d_gene: .
abundance: once
v_gene: TRBV7-2
CDR3aa: CASSLAIGRGTEAFF
CDR3nt: TGTGCCAGCAGCTTAGCAATCGGGAGGGGCACTGAAGCTTTCTTT

j_gene: TRBJ1-4
d_gene: .
abundance: .
v_gene: TRBV6-4
CDR3aa: CASSESGCEKLFF
CDR3nt: TGTGCCAGCAGTGAGTCAGGTTGTGAAAAACTGTTTTTT

j_gene: TRBJ2-1
d_gene: TRBD2
abundance: .
v_gene: TRBV2
CDR3aa: CASSEGVLAGGPYNEQFF
CDR3nt: TGTGCCAGCAGTGAAGGAGTACTAGCGGGAGGGCCCTACAATGAGCAGTTCTTC

j_gene: TRBJ2-2
d_gene: TRBD1
abundance: .
v_gene: TRBV6-5
CDR3aa: CASSQGASYTGELFF
CDR3nt: TGTGCCAGCAGCCAGGGGGCGTCATACACCGGGGAGCTGTTTTTT

j_gene: TRBJ2-5
d_gene: TRBD1
abundance: .
v_gene: TRBV5-1
CDR3aa: CASSHASGGQETQYF
CDR3nt: TGCGCCAGCAGCCATGCTTCAGGGGGACAAGAGACCCAGTACTTC

j_gene: TRBJ2-5
d_gene: TRBD2
abundance: once
v_gene: TRBV19
CDR3aa: CASRDLAGKETQYF
CDR3nt: TGTGCCAGTAGAGACCTAGCGGGGAAAGAGACCCAGTACTTC

j_gene: TRBJ1-1
d_gene: .
abundance: once
v_gene: TRBV7-9
CDR3aa: CASSWTGTRQNTEAFF
CDR3nt: TGTGCCAGCAGCTGGACCGGGACACGCCAGAACACTGAAGCTTTCTTT

j_gene: TRBJ2-1
d_gene: .
abundance: .
v_gene: TRBV7-2
CDR3aa: CASTSSRDTYNEQFF
CDR3nt: TGTGCCAGCACCTCGAGCCGGGACACATACAATGAGCAGTTCTTC

j_gene: TRBJ1-1
d_gene: TRBD1
abundance: .
v_gene: TRBV6-6
CDR3aa: CASRFQGEDTEAFF
CDR3nt: TGTGCCAGCAGATTCCAGGGGGAAGACACTGAAGCTTTCTTT

j_gene: TRBJ1-6
d_gene: TRBD1
abundance: .
v_gene: TRBV7-6
CDR3aa: CASSRGTGGSPLHF
CDR3nt: TGTGCCAGCAGCCGGGGGACAGGGGGTTCACCCCTCCACTTT

j_gene: TRBJ2-3
d_gene: .
abundance: .
v_gene: TRBV7-9
CDR3aa: CASSLALALGVDTQYF
CDR3nt: TGTGCCAGCAGCTTAGCGCTCGCTCTAGGGGTTGATACGCAGTATTTT

j_gene: TRBJ2-5
d_gene: TRBD2
abundance: .
v_gene: TRBV5-1
CDR3aa: CASSSSSGSGETQYF
CDR3nt: TGCGCCAGCAGCTCTTCGAGCGGGAGCGGGGAGACCCAGTACTTC

j_gene: TRBJ2-7
d_gene: .
abundance: many
v_gene: TRBV2
CDR3aa: CASSDVRDYEQYF
CDR3nt: TGTGCCAGCAGTGATGTCAGGGACTACGAGCAGTACTTC

j_gene: TRBJ2-7
d_gene: .
abundance: .
v_gene: TRBV7-9
CDR3aa: CASSLILGATYEQYF
CDR3nt: TGTGCCAGCAGCTTAATATTGGGGGCTACCTACGAGCAGTACTTC

j_gene: TRBJ1-3
d_gene: TRBD1
abundance: few
v_gene: TRBV28
CDR3aa: CASSLELRRDRHENTIYF
CDR3nt: TGTGCCAGCAGTTTAGAATTACGAAGGGACAGGCACGAAAACACCATATATTTT